Each of the 32 T cell receptor beta chains below was sequenced from the same sample in a study of beta chain features in type 1 diabetes. Overall study findings and caveats: Moderately but significantly shorter TCRB CDR3s were found in Type 1 diabetes patients in all four CD4+ subsets.

Antigens of these TCRs are unknown. The study reverse transcribed the entire isolated RNA, so it sequenced expressed TCRB transcripts. The table came from immunoSEQ multiplex PCR; TCRdb's copy has only in-frame clones and leaves some out. Of about 740,000 clones listed, around 15% are singletons. Sequenced material: naive CD4+ T cells from blood. These receptors were obtained from a man between 18 and 29 years old with type 1 diabetes.

As concerns this clone: Other DNA sequences in the same sample also yield this CDR3. V usage is TRBV9 and J usage is TRBJ2-5, with unresolved D. The CDR3 runs 13 residues. V lost 0 bases and J lost 2, with 5 bases in between. Germline V CDR1 and CDR2: SGDLS, YYNGEE. In DNA form, the CDR3 reads TGTGCCAGCAGCGTAGGGCAGCAAGAGACCCAGTACTTC. It codes for CASSVGQQETQYF.

This chain's CDR3 is CASRRNYEQYF. Here the CDR3 DNA reads TGTGCCAGCAGAAGGAATTACGAGCAGTACTTC. V gene TRBV13 combines with J gene TRBJ2-5; D is ambiguous. The J call is doubtful: the DNA matches TRBJ2-7 better. CDR1 and CDR2 from the germline V gene are PRHDT and FYEKMQ (reference sequence). This CDR3 has 11 amino acids.

This chain links TRBV10-3 with TRBJ1-1; 8 nucleotides line up with TRBD1. V was pared by 4 bases and J by 3 bases, with 4 bases of the junction left unmatched. This CDR3 is 14 amino acids long. Germline V gene sequence: CDR1 ENHRY, CDR2 SYGVKD. The CDR3 coding sequence is TGTGCCATCAGTGGGACAGGGTTGGACACTGAAGCTTTCTTT. Translating gives CAISGTGLDTEAFF.

There are a few counts of this clone. This chain joins TRBV2 and TRBJ2-3; D ambiguous. CDR3 size: 15 residues. The V end lost 6 bases, the J end lost 0 bases, and 13 bases lay between the germline ends. In germline, CDR1 is SNHLY, CDR2 FYNNEI. In DNA, the CDR3 is TGTGCCAGCAGAAAGGACCAGGCAAGCACAGATACGCAGTATTTT. Its protein is CASRKDQASTDTQYF.

In its sample, this clone was seen a few times. The chain joins TRBV4-1 to TRBJ2-3; tentatively, D is TRBD2 (5 bases). Germline lookup yields CDR1 MGHRA and CDR2 YSYEKL. V was pared by 0 bases and J by 2 bases, with 18 bases between. The CDR3 is 18 residues long. Written as DNA, the CDR3 is TGCGCCAGCAGCCAAGATCTTATCCCCACGGGGTCCACAGATACGCAGTATTTT. Its translation: CASSQDLIPTGSTDTQYF.

The chain employs TRBV18 and TRBJ2-6; 9 nucleotides align to TRBD1. Germline lookup yields CDR1 KGHSH and CDR2 LQKENI. V gave up 4 bases and J gave up 1 base; unmatched junction bases: 5. There are 17 residues in the CDR3. CDR3 bases: TGTGCCAGCTCACGTCAGACAGGGGGATCTGGGGCCAACGTCCTGACTTTC. Translating gives CASSRQTGGSGANVLTF.

This clone was counted between two and nine times. An end of the junction differs from the germline gene, which may be a read error. The chain has TRBV7-7 and TRBJ2-5; tentatively, D is TRBD2 (6 bases). The germline gives CDR1 SSHAT, CDR2 FNYEAQ (reference sequence). There are 15 residues in the CDR3. This CDR3 is CASSRHTSSQETQYF. CDR3 in DNA: TGTGCTAGCAGCCGACACACTAGCAGCCAAGAGACCCAGTACTTC.

This clone has just a few counts. The chain recombines TRBV29-1 with TRBJ1-2, with D unresolved. There are 11 residues in the CDR3. Germline V gene sequence: CDR1 SQVTM, CDR2 ANQGSEA. V dropped 7 bases and J dropped 8 bases, with 14 bases sitting between them. The CDR3 sequence: CSDPPRRGYTF. CDR3 sequence (DNA): TGCAGCGACCCGCCCCGACGAGGCTACACCTTC.

V usage is TRBV29-1 and J usage is TRBJ2-2; TRBD2 matches at 8 bases. This CDR3 is built from 14 residues. The germline V gene encodes CDR1 SQVTM and CDR2 ANQGSEA. The ends lost 4 bases at V and 0 bases at J; junction bases unmatched: 1. CDR3 coding DNA: TGCAGCGTTGTCGGGGGGGCGAACACCGGGGAGCTGTTTTTT. This sequence encodes CSVVGGANTGELFF.

Details on this clone: Within the sample, other DNA sequences also encode this same CDR3. The chain recombines TRBV6-5 with TRBJ1-1; 7 bases are a match to TRBD1. This CDR3 is built from 15 residues. From germline, CDR1 is MNHEY and CDR2 SVGAGI. The J segment lost 0 bases and the V segment lost 0 bases, leaving 1 base of the junction unmatched. The CDR3 DNA reads TGTGCCAGCAGTTACTCAACAGGGGTGAACACTGAAGCTTTCTTT. The encoded protein is CASSYSTGVNTEAFF.

V usage is TRBV15 and J usage is TRBJ1-4; the D is unclear. Deletions cut 1 base from V and 0 bases from J, with 12 bases between. CDR1 is LNHNV, CDR2 YYDKDF, per germline (reference sequence). This CDR3 region has 17 residues. The chain's CDR3 is CATSRGSGIATNEKLFF. The CDR3, as DNA: TGTGCCACCAGCAGAGGATCGGGTATCGCAACTAATGAAAAACTGTTTTTT.

This clone was found a few times. The sample has other DNA sequences that encode this CDR3 too. The chain is built from TRBV30 and TRBJ1-4, with a tentative D call TRBD1 (5 bases). Trimming removed 2 bases from V and 8 bases from J, with 12 bases in between. Germline CDR1 GTSNPN, CDR2 SVGIG (reference sequence). This CDR3 has 13 residues. The CDR3 DNA is TGTGCCTGGAGTCTGCAGGGCGGGGAAAAACTGTTTTTT. It yields the protein CAWSLQGGEKLFF. Supplemented by reference TRBV30 and TRBJ1-4, the full variable domain reads SQTIHQWPATLVQPVGSPLSLECTVEGTSNPNLYWYRQAAGRGLQLLFYSVGIGQISSEVPQNLSASRPQDRQFILSSKKLLLSDSGFYLCAWSLQGGEKLFFGSGTQLSVL.

This clone was picked up a small number of times. The chain couples TRBV5-6 to TRBJ2-3; D gene unclear. The germline CDR1 and CDR2 sequences are SGHDT and YYEEEE. The V end was cut by 0 bases, the J end by 4 bases, with 12 bases between. This CDR3 is 15 amino acids long. CDR3 protein: CASSLDPPGADTQYF. The CDR3 DNA reads as TGTGCCAGCAGCTTGGACCCCCCGGGCGCAGATACGCAGTATTTT.

This clone has only a few counts. The genes are TRBV7-2 and TRBJ1-1; D is unresolved. Germline V gene sequence: CDR1 SGHTA, CDR2 FQGNSA. V was trimmed by 2 bases and J by 0 bases, leaving 7 bases between them. CDR3 length equals 14 residues. The CDR3 loop is CASSLITVNTEAFF. The CDR3 DNA sequence: TGTGCCAGCAGCTTAATAACAGTGAACACTGAAGCTTTCTTT.

This clone was observed a handful of times. V gene TRBV27 combines with J gene TRBJ1-1; the D is unclear. This CDR3 is built from 15 residues. Germline CDR1 MNHEY, CDR2 SMNVEV (reference sequence). The V gene lost 3 bases and the J gene lost 5 bases, with 16 bases spanning the gap. Here the CDR3 DNA reads TGTGCCAGCAGTTTTGCGGCCGCTGGAGGTACTGAAGCTTTCTTT. Amino acids: CASSFAAAGGTEAFF.

This clone was counted between two and nine times. In DNA form, the CDR3 reads TGTGCCAGCAGCTTGACAGGGGCCATCTGGGATGAGCAGTTCTTC. Translated: CASSLTGAIWDEQFF. The chain has TRBV5-6 and TRBJ2-1; 7 bases match TRBD1. Trimming at V came to 1 base and at J to 8 bases, leaving 9 bases not matched to a gene. The CDR3 has 15 residues. The germline V gene has CDR1 SGHDT and CDR2 YYEEEE.

This clone was observed a handful of times. This sequence joins TRBV27 and TRBJ2-3; the D gene is possibly TRBD1 (5 bases). The germline V and J ends were trimmed by 2 bases and 7 bases, with 13 bases remaining between them. Germline CDR1 is MNHEY and CDR2 is SMNVEV (reference sequence). The CDR3 is made up of 14 amino acids. CDR3 sequence: CASSLDVRQYTQYF. The CDR3 DNA follows: TGTGCCAGCAGTTTAGACGTTCGACAGTATACGCAGTATTTT.

V usage is TRBV9 and J usage is TRBJ2-7; D is ambiguous. The CDR3 length is 14 residues. V was trimmed by 0 bases and J by 2 bases, leaving 9 bases between them. Germline V gene sequence: CDR1 SGDLS, CDR2 YYNGEE. The CDR3 spells CASSVVSETYEQYF. Here the CDR3 DNA reads TGTGCCAGCAGCGTAGTGTCAGAAACCTACGAGCAGTACTTC.

The chain uses TRBV27 and TRBJ1-1; D might be TRBD1 (5 bases). In germline, CDR1 is MNHEY, CDR2 SMNVEV (reference sequence). Trimming left V 10 bases short and J 4 bases short, with 13 bases between. This CDR3 spans 12 amino acids. Here the CDR3 reads CATGRGGTEAFF. The CDR3 bases are TGTGCCACAGGGAGGGGCGGCACTGAAGCTTTCTTT.

V is TRBV27 and J is TRBJ2-1; tentative D call: TRBD1 (5 bases). The V and J ends lost 4 bases and 7 bases respectively, with 5 bases between them. Germline-derived CDR1 and CDR2 are MNHEY and SMNVEV (reference sequence). This CDR3 comprises 11 residues. CDR3 sequence reads: CASSYRNEQFF. CDR3 sequence (DNA): TGTGCCAGCAGTTACAGGAATGAGCAGTTCTTC.

The table lists this clone with a few counts. The CDR3 DNA reads TGTGCCAGCAGTTCTGTCGCAGGGGTAGATGAAAAACTGTTTTTT. This encodes CASSSVAGVDEKLFF. The gene calls are TRBV6-5 and TRBJ1-4; a possible D gene is TRBD1 (6 bases). CDR3 length: 15 amino acids. The germline gives CDR1 MNHEY, CDR2 SVGAGI. Trimming pared 4 bases from V and 6 bases from J, leaving 15 bases between.

The rearrangement uses TRBV5-4 and TRBJ2-3, with 7 bases fitting TRBD2. J was trimmed by 6 bases and V by 1 base; bases with no gene match: 2. CDR1 is SGHNT, CDR2 YYREEE, per germline (reference sequence). This CDR3 spans 13 amino acids. CDR3: CASSLRGEDTQYF. In DNA form, the CDR3 reads TGTGCCAGCAGCTTGCGGGGGGAGGATACGCAGTATTTT.

The rearrangement links TRBV5-8 to TRBJ2-5, with D unclear. Trimming stripped 1 base from V and 7 bases from J, with 14 bases between. This CDR3 is 14 amino acids long. The germline CDR1 and CDR2 sequences are SGHTS and YDEGEE. The CDR3 DNA follows: TGTGCCAGCAGCTTGTCGGGCGGTTCGGGGACCCAGTACTTC. This codes for CASSLSGGSGTQYF.

This clone turned up a few times. The CDR3 spells CASSLRGDPNNEQFF. The CDR3 DNA reads as TGTGCCAGCAGCCTACGTGGGGATCCAAACAATGAGCAGTTCTTC. The rearrangement uses TRBV7-9 and TRBJ2-1, with D uncertain. Trimming cost V 5 bases and J 5 bases, with 16 bases left between them. Germline-derived CDR1 and CDR2 are SEHNR and FQNEAQ (reference sequence). The CDR3 sequence is 15 residues long.

The chain has TRBV4-1 and TRBJ2-3; D remains unclear. V shed 0 bases and J shed 0 bases, with 13 bases lying between them. This CDR3 spans 17 amino acids. CDR1 and CDR2 (germline): MGHRA, YSYEKL. DNA for the CDR3: TGCGCCAGCAGCCAAGAGTCCTTGCAACAAAGCACAGATACGCAGTATTTT. It specifies CASSQESLQQSTDTQYF.

V is TRBV6-5 and J is TRBJ2-1; perhaps TRBD2 as D (6 bases). This CDR3 comprises 16 residues. Germline V lookup: CDR1 MNHEY, CDR2 SVGAGI. V was clipped by 4 bases and J by 8 bases, with 21 bases between them. CDR3 residues: CASSSSPGLVSHEQFF. DNA of the CDR3: TGTGCCAGCAGTTCCTCTCCGGGACTCGTCTCCCATGAGCAGTTCTTC.

The chain has TRBV5-4 and TRBJ2-1, with D tentatively TRBD1 (6 bases). CDR1 is SGHNT, CDR2 YYREEE, per germline (reference sequence). With 1 base removed from V and 4 bases from J, the gap between germline ends came to 18 bases. The CDR3 totals 17 residues. For the CDR3, the DNA is TGTGCCAGCAGCTTGTTCATAGGGTCAAGGGGGTACAATGAGCAGTTCTTC. It encodes CASSLFIGSRGYNEQFF.

The CDR3 loop is CATRQSTDTQYF. Here the CDR3 DNA reads TGTGCCACCAGACAGAGCACAGATACGCAGTATTTT. The chain recombines TRBV15 with TRBJ2-3; D gene uncertain. Germline V lookup: CDR1 LNHNV, CDR2 YYDKDF (reference sequence). The CDR3 runs 12 residues. V gave up 6 bases and J gave up 0 bases, with 4 bases separating them.

The chain links TRBV15 to TRBJ1-5; D is undetermined. The CDR3 length is 14 residues. The germline V and J ends were trimmed by 9 bases and 7 bases, with 19 bases remaining between them. Per germline, CDR1 LNHNV and CDR2 YYDKDF (reference sequence). CDR3 in amino acids: CATSLLEARQPQHF. For the CDR3, the DNA is TGTGCCACTTCACTTCTGGAGGCGAGGCAGCCCCAGCATTTT.

V gene TRBV29-1 combines with J gene TRBJ2-5; 8 bases agree with TRBD2. The CDR3 totals 15 residues. V shed 3 bases and J 4 bases; nucleotides not matched to a gene: 10. Germline CDR1 and CDR2: SQVTM and ANQGSEA. CDR3 bases: TGCAGCGTTGAGCGCACCGGGACTAGGGCAGAGACCCAGTACTTC. Protein sequence: CSVERTGTRAETQYF.

This sequence joins TRBV28 and TRBJ2-1; possibly TRBD2 for D (5 bases). Trimming took off 6 bases at V and 4 bases at J, with 16 bases between the two ends. This CDR3 region has 15 residues. From germline, CDR1 is MDHEN and CDR2 SYDVKM. CDR3 in DNA: TGTGCCAGCAGCTCCGGCGGGCCCCTTTACAATGAGCAGTTCTTC. Its translation is CASSSGGPLYNEQFF.

The chain couples TRBV7-2 to TRBJ2-2, with unresolved D. The germline V and J ends were trimmed by 7 bases and 3 bases, with 15 bases remaining between them. CDR1 is SGHTA, CDR2 FQGNSA, per germline. The CDR3 runs 15 residues. The CDR3: CASNRPPRHTGELFF. CDR3 DNA sequence: TGTGCCAGCAACCGCCCCCCGCGGCACACCGGGGAGCTGTTTTTT.